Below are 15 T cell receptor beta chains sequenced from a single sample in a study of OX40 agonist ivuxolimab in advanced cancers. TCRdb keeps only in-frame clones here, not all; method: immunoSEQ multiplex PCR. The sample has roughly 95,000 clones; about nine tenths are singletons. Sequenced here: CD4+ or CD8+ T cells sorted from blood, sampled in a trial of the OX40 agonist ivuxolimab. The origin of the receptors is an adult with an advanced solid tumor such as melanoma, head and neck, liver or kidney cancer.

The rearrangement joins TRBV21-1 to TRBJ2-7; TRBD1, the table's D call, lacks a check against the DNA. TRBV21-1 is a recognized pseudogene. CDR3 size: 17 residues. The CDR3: CASSKTVGGTAIYEQYF. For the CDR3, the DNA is TGTGCCAGCAGCAAGACAGTGGGCGGGACAGCTATTTACGAGCAGTACTTC.

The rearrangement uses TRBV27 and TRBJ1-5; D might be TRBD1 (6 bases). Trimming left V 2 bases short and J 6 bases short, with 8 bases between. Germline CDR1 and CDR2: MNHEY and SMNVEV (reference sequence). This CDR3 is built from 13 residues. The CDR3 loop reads CASSLTGIQPQHF. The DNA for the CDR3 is TGTGCCAGCAGTTTAACAGGGATTCAGCCCCAGCATTTT.

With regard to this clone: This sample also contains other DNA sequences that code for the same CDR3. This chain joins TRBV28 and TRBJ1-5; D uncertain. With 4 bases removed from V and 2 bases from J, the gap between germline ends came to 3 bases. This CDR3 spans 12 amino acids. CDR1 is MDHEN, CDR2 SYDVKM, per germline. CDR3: CASSWGNQPQHF. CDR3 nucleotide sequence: TGTGCCAGCAGTTGGGGCAATCAGCCCCAGCATTTT.

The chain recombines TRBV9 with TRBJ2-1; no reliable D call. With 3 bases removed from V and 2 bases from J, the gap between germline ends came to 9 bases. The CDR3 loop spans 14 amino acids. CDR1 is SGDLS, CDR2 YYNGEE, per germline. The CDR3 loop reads CASSGGAPYNEQFF. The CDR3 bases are TGTGCCAGCAGCGGCGGAGCGCCCTACAATGAGCAGTTCTTC.

This CDR3 is CASSRAENEKLFF. DNA of the CDR3: TGTGCCAGTAGTCGGGCTGAGAATGAAAAACTGTTTTTT. V gene TRBV19 combines with J gene TRBJ1-4; D is unclear. Trimming pared 5 bases from V and 5 bases from J, leaving 9 bases between. The CDR3 is 13 residues long. Germline values: CDR1 LNHDA, CDR2 SQIVND (reference sequence). Full variable domain (outside the CDR3, taken from reference TRBV19 and TRBJ1-4): DGGITQSPKYLFRKEGQNVTLSCEQNLNHDAMYWYRQDPGQGLRLIYYSQIVNDFQKGDIAEGYSVSREKKESFPLTVTSAQKNPTAFYLCASSRAENEKLFFGSGTQLSVL.

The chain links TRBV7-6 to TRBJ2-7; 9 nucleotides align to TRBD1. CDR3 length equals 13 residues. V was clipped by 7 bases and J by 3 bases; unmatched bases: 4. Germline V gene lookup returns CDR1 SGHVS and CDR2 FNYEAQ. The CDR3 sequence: CASKPGQGYEQYF. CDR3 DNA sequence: TGTGCCAGCAAACCGGGACAGGGCTACGAGCAGTACTTC. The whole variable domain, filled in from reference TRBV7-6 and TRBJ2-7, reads GAGVSQSPRYKVTKRGQDVALRCDPISGHVSLYWYRQALGQGPEFLTYFNYEAQQDKSGLPNDRFSAERPEGSISTLTIQRTEQRDSAMYRCASKPGQGYEQYFGPGTRLTVT.

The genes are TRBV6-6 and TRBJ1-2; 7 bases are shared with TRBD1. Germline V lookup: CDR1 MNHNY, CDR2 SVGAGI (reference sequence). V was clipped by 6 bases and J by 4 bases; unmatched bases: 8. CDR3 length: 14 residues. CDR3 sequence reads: CASRGGTVTYGYTF. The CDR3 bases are TGTGCCAGCAGGGGGGGGACAGTCACCTATGGCTACACCTTC.

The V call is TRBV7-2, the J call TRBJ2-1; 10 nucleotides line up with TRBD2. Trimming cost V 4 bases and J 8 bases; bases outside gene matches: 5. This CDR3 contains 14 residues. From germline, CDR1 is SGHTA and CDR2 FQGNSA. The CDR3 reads CASSSQGLAHEQFF. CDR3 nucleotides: TGTGCCAGCAGCTCTCAGGGACTAGCGCATGAGCAGTTCTTC.

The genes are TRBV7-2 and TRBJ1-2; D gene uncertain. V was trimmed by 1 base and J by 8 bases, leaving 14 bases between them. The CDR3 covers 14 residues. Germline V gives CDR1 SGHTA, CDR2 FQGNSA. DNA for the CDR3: TGTGCCAGCAGCTTAGGCGAGGGCCCGGGGGGCTACACCTTC. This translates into CASSLGEGPGGYTF. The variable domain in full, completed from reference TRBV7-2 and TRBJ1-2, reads GAGVSQSPSNKVTEKGKDVELRCDPISGHTALYWYRQSLGQGLEFLIYFQGNSAPDKSGLPSDRFSAERTGGSVSTLTIQRTQQEDSAVYLCASSLGEGPGGYTFGSGTRLTVV.

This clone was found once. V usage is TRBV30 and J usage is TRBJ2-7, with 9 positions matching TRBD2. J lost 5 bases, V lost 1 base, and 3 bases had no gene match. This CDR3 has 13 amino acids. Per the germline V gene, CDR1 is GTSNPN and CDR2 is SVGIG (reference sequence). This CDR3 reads CAWSGVAGDEQYF. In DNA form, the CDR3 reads TGTGCCTGGAGTGGGGTAGCGGGAGACGAGCAGTACTTC.

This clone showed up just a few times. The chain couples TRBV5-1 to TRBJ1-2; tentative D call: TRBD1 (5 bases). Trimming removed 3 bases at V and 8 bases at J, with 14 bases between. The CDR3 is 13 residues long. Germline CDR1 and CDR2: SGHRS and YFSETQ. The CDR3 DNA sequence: TGCGCCAGCAGCTCGGAACCAGGGAACGGCTACACCTTC. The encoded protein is CASSSEPGNGYTF.

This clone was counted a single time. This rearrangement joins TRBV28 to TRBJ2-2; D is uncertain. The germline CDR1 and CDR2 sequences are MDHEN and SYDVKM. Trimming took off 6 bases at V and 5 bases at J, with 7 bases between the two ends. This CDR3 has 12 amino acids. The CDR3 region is CASRRLTGELFF. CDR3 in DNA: TGTGCCAGCAGGAGGCTTACCGGGGAGCTGTTTTTT.

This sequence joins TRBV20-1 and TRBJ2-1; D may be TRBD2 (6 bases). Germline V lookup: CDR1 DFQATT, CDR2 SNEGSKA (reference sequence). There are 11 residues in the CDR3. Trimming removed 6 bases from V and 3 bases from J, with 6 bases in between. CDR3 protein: CSAGGYNEQFF. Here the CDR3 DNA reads TGCAGTGCGGGAGGCTACAATGAGCAGTTCTTC.

The CDR3 region is CASSSLGAGQGEQYF. The CDR3 DNA reads TGTGCCAGCAGTTCTCTGGGCGCGGGTCAAGGCGAGCAGTACTTC. This sequence joins TRBV28 and TRBJ2-7; D might be TRBD2 (5 bases). Trimming stripped 4 bases from V and 6 bases from J, with 19 bases between. Germline V gene sequence: CDR1 MDHEN, CDR2 SYDVKM. This CDR3 contains 15 residues.

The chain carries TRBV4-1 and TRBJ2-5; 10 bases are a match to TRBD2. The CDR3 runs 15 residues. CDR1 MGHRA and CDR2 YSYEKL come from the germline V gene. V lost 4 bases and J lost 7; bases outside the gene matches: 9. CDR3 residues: CASSPDPSGSGTQYF. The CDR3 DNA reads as TGCGCCAGCAGCCCCGACCCTAGCGGGAGCGGGACCCAGTACTTC.